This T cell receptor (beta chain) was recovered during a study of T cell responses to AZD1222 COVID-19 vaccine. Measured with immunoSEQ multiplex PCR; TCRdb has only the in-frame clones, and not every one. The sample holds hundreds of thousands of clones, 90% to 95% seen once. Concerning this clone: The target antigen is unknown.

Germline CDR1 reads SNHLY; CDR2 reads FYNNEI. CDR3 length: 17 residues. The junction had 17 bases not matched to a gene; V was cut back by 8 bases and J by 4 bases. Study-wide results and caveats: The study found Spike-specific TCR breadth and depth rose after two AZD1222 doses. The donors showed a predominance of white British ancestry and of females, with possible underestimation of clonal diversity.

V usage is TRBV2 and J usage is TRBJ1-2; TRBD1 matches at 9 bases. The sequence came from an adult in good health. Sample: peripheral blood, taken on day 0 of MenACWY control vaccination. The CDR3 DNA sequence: TGTGCCAGCTCGACCCGTCTACCGGGACAGGGTGGCTATGGCTACACCTTC. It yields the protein CASSTRLPGQGGYGYTF.